This TCR beta chain was captured by sequencing in a study of neoadjuvant nivolumab and ipilimumab in lung cancer. Study-level background: Patients got nivolumab 3 mg/kg on days 1, 15 and 29; combination added ipilimumab 1 mg/kg day 1. Study-level results: Only a small number of samples underwent TCR sequencing. Only two of four nivolumab-treated tumors gained richness and clonality by surgery. Pretherapy blood TCR richness correlated positively with resected tumor richness.

Note on this clone: Its antigen is as yet unknown.

Clones were read by immunoSEQ multiplex PCR, and TCRdb kept only the in-frame ones, dropping some. The sample carries tens of thousands of clones, roughly 87% recorded once. CDR3 length: 15 amino acids. Germline V CDR1 and CDR2: GTSNPN, SVGIG (reference sequence). With 0 bases clipped from V and 7 bases from J, the junction kept 6 bases outside the gene matches. The chain combines TRBV30 with TRBJ2-1, with 10 nucleotides matching TRBD2. The source material was peripheral blood, sampled before neoadjuvant nivolumab, alone or with ipilimumab. This TCR was recovered from an adult with non-small cell lung cancer. CDR3 residues: CAWSVGTSGTNEQFF. For the CDR3, the DNA is TGTGCCTGGAGTGTTGGTACTAGCGGGACTAATGAGCAGTTCTTC.